The rows below give T cell receptor beta chains drawn from one sample of a study of blood T cell repertoires in COVID-19. Clones were read by immunoSEQ multiplex PCR, and TCRdb kept only the in-frame ones, dropping some. Of some 94,000 clones in the sample, around nine tenths were seen once. The sequencing sample was made of peripheral blood. These TCRs come from a woman aged 55-75 years with COVID-19, enrolled during active disease. Both conserved end residues are part of each CDR3. Fields, in order: V gene, J gene, clone size, D gene, CDR3 protein. A D gene is named only where the DNA matches it firmly. Not all rows give a size; the values are once, few, many and, for expanded clones, a class.

TRBV14	TRBJ2-1	.	.	CASSLQGLEQFF
TRBV5-8	TRBJ2-1	.	TRBD1	CASSWGQGGYNEQFF
TRBV6-6	TRBJ2-7	.	TRBD2	CASSSTIAGSRYEQYF
TRBV9	TRBJ2-5	.	TRBD2	CASSVEVGGGAKETQYF
TRBV7-8	TRBJ1-4	.	TRBD1	CASSKDRRREKLFF
TRBV5-1	TRBJ1-2	.	.	CASSFDRYGGYTF
TRBV6-5	TRBJ1-4	.	.	CASSPRANEKLFF
TRBV3-1/TRBV3-2	TRBJ2-7	.	TRBD2	CASSHPLSGGAHEQYF
TRBV29-1	TRBJ1-4	.	.	CSAGAGEKLFF
TRBV7-2	TRBJ1-6	.	.	CASSLAQGISSPLHF
TRBV6-5	TRBJ1-5	.	.	CATGRDQPQHF
TRBV7-9	TRBJ1-1	few	.	CASSFQVTEAFF
TRBV11-2	TRBJ1-1	.	.	CASSWGHQNTEAFF
TRBV5-4	TRBJ2-3	.	.	CASSLKVQGSTDTQYF
TRBV7-2	TRBJ2-1	.	.	CASSLGPNNEQFF
TRBV2	TRBJ2-1	.	.	CASGNWGHGAGEFF
TRBV9	TRBJ1-6	few	TRBD1	CASSPETGLESPLHF
TRBV6-2/TRBV6-3	TRBJ2-1	.	TRBD2	CASSPELMTSVSYNEQFF
TRBV5-8	TRBJ1-5	few	.	CASSFNSNQPQHF
TRBV19	TRBJ2-7	.	.	CASSPRGRGAVYEQYF
TRBV19	TRBJ1-1	.	.	CASSVRVTTEAFF
TRBV4-3	TRBJ1-2	.	.	CASSQGVGGSWNYGYTF
TRBV19	TRBJ2-1	.	TRBD1	CASSLGTGGHNEQFF
TRBV11-2	TRBJ1-6	.	TRBD1	CASRSLQGAQNSPLHF
TRBV19	TRBJ1-4	.	TRBD1	CASQQGALNEKLFF